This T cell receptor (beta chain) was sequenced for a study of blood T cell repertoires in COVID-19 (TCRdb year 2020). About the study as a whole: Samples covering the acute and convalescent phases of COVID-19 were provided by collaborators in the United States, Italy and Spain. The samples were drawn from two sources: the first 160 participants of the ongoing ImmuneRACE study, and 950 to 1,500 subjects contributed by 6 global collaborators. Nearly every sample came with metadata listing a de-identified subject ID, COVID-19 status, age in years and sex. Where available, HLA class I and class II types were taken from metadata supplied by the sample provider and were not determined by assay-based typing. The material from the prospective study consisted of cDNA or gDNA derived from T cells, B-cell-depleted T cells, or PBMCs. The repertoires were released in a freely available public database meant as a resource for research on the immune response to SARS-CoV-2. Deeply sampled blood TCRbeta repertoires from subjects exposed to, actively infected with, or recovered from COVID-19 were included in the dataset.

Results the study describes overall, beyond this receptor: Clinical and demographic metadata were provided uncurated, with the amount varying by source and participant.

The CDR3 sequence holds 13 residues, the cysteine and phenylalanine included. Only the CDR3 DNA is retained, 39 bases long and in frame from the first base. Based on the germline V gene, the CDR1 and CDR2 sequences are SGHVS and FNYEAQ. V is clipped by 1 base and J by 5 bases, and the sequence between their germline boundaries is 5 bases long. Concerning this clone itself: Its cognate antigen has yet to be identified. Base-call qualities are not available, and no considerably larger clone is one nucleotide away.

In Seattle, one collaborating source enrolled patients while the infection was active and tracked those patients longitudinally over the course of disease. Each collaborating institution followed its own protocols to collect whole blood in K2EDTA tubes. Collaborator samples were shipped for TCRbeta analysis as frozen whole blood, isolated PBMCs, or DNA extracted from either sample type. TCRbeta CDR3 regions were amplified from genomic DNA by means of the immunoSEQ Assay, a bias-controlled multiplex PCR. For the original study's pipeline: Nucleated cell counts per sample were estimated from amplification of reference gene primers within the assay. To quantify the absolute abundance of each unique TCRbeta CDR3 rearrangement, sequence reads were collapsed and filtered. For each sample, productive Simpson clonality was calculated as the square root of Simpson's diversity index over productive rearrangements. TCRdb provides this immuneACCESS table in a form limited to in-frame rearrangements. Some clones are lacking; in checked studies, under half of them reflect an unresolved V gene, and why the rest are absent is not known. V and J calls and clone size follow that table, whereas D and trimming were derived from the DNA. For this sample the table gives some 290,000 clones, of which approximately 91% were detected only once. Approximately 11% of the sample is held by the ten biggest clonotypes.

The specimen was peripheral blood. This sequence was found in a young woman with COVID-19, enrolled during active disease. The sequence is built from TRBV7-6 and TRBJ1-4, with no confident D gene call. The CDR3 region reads CASSLVSNEKLFF. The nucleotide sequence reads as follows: TGTGCCAGCAGCTTAGTCTCGAATGAAAAACTGTTTTTT.